This T cell receptor beta chain was sequenced for a study of T cells in Graves' hyperthyroidism and ophthalmopathy. Concerning this clonotype itself: Its antigen is not identified.

The V gene's germline CDR1 is MDHEN and CDR2 SYDVKM. V was pared by 5 bases and J by 13 bases, with 27 bases between. CDR3 length: 16 residues. RNA transcripts provided the source from which TCR beta CDR3 regions were amplified. First-round RT-PCR targeting the TCR CDR3 was performed with the HTBI primer set. TCRdb re-analysed the multiplex PCR reads in MiXCR, keeping a single row per CDR3 protein. The top ten clones hold roughly 5.5% of a sample with a few hundred thousand distinct CDR3 sequences, roughly 14% of them seen once. Reasons for excluding patients were uncontrolled infection, other autoimmune disease, pregnancy or lactation. Fresh 10 ml peripheral blood yielded PBMCs. Study-level findings and limits: With a median lead of about six months before onset, the model predicted ophthalmopathy. In the blood, most expanded thyroid clonotypes above 0.001 appeared as well.

The chain combines TRBV28 with TRBJ2-1; D possibly corresponds to TRBD1 (6 bases). Material: blood. This TCR was sampled from a woman under 40 with Graves' hyperthyroidism that later progressed to Graves' ophthalmopathy. The CDR3 DNA is TGTGCCAGCAGTCAGCCACTCGACAGGAACTTCAAAGACCAGTTCTTC. Protein product: CASSQPLDRNFKDQFF. Filled out from reference TRBV28 and TRBJ2-1, the complete variable domain reads DVKVTQSSRYLVKRTGEKVFLECVQDMDHENMFWYRQDPGLGLRLIYFSYDVKMKEKGDIPEGYSVSREKKERFSLILESASTNQTSMYLCASSQPLDRNFKDQFFGPGTRLTVL.